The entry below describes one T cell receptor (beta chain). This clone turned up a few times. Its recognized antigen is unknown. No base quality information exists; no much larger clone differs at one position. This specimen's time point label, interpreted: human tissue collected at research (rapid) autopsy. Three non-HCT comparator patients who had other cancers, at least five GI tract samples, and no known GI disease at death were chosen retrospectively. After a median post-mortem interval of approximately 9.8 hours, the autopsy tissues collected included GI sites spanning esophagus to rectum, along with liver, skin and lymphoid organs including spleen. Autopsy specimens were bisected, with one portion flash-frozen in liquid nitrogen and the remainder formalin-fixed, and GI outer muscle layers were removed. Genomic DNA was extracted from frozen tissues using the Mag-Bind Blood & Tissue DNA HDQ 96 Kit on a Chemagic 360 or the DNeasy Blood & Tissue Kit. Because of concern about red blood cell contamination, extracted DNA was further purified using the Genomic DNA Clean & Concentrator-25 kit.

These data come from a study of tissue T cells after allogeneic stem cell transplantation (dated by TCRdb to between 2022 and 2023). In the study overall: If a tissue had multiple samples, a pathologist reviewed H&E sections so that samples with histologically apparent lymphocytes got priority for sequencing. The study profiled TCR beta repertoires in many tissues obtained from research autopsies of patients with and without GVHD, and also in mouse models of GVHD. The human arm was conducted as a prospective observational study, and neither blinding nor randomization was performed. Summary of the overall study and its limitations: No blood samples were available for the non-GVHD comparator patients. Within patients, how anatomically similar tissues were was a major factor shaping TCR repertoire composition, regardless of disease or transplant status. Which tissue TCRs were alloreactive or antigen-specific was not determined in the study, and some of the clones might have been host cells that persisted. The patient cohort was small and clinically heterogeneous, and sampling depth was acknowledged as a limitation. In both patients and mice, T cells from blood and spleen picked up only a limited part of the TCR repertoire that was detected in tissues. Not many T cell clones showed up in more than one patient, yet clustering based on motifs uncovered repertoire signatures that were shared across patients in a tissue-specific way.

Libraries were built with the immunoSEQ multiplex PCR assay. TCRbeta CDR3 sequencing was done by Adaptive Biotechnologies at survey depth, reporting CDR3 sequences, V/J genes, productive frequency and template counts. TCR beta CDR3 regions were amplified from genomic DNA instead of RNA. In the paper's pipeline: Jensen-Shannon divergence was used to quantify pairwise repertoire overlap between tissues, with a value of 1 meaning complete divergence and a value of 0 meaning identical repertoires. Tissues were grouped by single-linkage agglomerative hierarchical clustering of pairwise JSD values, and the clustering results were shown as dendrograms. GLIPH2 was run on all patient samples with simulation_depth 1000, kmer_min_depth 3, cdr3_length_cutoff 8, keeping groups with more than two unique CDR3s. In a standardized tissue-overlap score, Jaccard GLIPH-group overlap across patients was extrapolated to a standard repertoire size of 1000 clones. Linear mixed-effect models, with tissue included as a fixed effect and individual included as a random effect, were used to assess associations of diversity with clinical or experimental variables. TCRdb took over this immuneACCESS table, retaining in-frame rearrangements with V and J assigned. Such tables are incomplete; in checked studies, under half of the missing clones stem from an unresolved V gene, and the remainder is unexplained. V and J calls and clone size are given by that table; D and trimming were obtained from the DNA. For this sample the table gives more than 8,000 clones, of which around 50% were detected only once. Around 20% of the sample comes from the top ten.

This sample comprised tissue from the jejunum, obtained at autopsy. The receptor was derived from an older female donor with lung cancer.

The bases read TGTGCCAGCAGTAGGGACAGGGCGAGCACTGAAGCTTTCTTT. Its product reads: CASSRDRASTEAFF. The sequence links TRBV6-5 to TRBJ1-1; 9 nucleotides in the junction match TRBD1. Its CDR3 holds 14 amino acids, cysteine through phenylalanine. The only DNA kept is the CDR3, 42 bases in frame from the first base. CDR1 is given as MNHEY and CDR2 as SVGAGI, both from the germline V gene. Here V drops 5 bases and J drops 4 bases, and the junction holds 5 bases not matched to any gene.